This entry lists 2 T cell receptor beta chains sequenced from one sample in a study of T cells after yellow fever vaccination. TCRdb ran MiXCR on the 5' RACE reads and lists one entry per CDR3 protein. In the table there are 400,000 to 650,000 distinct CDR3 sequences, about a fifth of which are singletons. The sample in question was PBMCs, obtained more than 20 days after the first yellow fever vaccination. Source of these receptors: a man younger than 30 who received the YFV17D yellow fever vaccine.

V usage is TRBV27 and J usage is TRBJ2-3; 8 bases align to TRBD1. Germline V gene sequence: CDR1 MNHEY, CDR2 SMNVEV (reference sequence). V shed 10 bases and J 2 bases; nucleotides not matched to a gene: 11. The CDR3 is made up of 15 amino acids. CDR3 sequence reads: CATQGAGFPTDTQYF. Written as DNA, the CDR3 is TGTGCCACCCAGGGGGCGGGGTTCCCCACAGATACGCAGTATTTT.

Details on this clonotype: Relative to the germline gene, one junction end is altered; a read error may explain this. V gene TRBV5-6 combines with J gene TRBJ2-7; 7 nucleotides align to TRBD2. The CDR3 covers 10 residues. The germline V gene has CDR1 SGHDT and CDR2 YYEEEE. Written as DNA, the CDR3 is TGTGCCAGCAGCCCCCACCTCGGGAGGTTC. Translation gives CASSPHLGRF.